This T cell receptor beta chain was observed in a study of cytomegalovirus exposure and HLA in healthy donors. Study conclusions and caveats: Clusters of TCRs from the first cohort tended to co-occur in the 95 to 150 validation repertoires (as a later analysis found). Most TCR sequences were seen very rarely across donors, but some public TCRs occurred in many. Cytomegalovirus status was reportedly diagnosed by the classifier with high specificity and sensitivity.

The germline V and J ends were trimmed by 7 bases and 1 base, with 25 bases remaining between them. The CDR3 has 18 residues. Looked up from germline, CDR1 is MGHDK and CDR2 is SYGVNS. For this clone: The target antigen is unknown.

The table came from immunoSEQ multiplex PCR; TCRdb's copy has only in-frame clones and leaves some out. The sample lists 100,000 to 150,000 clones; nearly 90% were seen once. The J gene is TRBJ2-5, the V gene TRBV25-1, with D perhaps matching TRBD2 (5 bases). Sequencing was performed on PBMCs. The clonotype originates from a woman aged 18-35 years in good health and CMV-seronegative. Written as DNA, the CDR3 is TGTGCCAGCACCCGCGGACCCGAGATCCCGGGGTTCCAAGAGACCCAGTACTTC. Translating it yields CASTRGPEIPGFQETQYF.